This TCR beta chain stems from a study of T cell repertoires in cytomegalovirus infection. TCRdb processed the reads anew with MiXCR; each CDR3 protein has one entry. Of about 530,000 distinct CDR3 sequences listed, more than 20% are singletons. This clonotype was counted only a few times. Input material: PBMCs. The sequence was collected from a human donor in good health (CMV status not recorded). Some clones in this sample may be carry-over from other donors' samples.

The CDR3 is CASRRTSEGEQFF. As DNA, the CDR3 is TGTGCCAGTAGAAGGACTAGCGAAGGTGAGCAGTTCTTC. V usage is TRBV19 and J usage is TRBJ2-1; TRBD2 agrees at 9 bases. This CDR3 is 13 amino acids long. V lost 6 bases and J lost 9; bases outside the gene matches: 6. Per the germline V gene, CDR1 is LNHDA and CDR2 is SQIVND (reference sequence).